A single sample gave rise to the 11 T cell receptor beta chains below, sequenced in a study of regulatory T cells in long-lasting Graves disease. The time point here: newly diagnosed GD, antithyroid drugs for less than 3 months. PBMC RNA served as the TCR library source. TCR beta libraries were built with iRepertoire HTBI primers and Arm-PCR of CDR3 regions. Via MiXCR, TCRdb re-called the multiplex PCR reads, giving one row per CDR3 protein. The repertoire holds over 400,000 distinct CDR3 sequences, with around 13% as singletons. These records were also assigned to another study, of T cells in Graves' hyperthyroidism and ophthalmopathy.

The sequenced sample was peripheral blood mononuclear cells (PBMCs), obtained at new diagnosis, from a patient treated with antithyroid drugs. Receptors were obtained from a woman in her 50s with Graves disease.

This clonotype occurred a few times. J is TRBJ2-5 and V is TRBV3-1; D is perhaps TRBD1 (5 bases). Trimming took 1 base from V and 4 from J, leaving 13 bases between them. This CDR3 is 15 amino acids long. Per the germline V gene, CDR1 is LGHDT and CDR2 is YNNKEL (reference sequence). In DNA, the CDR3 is TGTGCCAGCAGCCAAGCCCAGGGTCTTGGAGAGACCCAGTACTTC. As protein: CASSQAQGLGETQYF.

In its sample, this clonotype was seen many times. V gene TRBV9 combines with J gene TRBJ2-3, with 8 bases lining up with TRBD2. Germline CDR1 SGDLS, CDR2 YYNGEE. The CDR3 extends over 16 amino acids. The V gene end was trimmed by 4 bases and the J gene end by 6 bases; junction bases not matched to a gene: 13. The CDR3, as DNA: TGTGCCAGCAGCTCCGGGTTAGCGGGAATCAAGGATACGCAGTATTTT. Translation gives CASSSGLAGIKDTQYF.

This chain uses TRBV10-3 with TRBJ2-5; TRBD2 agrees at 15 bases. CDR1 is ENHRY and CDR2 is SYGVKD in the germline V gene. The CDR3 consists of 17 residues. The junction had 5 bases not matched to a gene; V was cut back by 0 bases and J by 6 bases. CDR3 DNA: TGTGCCATCAGTGAGTCGGGACTAGCGGGAGGAGGCCAGACCCAGTACTTC. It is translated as CAISESGLAGGGQTQYF.

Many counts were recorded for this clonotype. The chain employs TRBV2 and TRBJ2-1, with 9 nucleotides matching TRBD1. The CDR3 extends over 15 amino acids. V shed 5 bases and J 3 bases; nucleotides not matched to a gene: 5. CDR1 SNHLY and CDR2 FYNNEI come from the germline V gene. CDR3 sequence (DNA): TGTGCCAGCAGTTTAACAGGGGGCAGCTACAATGAGCAGTTCTTC. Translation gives CASSLTGGSYNEQFF. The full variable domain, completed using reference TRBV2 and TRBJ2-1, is EPEVTQTPSHQVTQMGQEVILRCVPISNHLYFYWYRQILGQKVEFLVSFYNNEISEKSEIFDDQFSVERPDGSNFTLKIRSTKLEDSAMYFCASSLTGGSYNEQFFGPGTRLTVL.

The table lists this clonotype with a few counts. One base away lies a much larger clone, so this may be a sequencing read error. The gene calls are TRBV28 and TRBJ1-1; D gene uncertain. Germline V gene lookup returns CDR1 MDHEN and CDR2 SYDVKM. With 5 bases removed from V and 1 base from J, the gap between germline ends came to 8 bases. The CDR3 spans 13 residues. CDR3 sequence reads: CASSPEPNTEAFF. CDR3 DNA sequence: TGTGCCAGCAGTCCAGAACCGAACACTGAAGCTTTCTTT.

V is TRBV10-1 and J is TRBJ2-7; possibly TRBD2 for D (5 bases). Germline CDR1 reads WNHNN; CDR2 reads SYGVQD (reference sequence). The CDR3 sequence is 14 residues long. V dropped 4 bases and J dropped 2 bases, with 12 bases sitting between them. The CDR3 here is CASSAGRGPYEQYF. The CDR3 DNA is TGCGCCAGCAGTGCCGGCCGGGGTCCCTACGAGCAGTACTTC.

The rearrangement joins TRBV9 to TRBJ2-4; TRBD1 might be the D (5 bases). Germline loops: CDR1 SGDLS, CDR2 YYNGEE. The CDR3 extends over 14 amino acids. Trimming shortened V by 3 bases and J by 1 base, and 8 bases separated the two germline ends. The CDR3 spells CASSADSAKNIQYF. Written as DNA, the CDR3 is TGTGCCAGCAGCGCCGACAGCGCCAAAAACATTCAGTACTTC.

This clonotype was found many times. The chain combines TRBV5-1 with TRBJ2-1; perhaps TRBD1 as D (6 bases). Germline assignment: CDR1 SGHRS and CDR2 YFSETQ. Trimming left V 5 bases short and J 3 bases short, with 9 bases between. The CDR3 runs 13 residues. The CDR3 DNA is TGCGCCAGCAGAGGACAGAACTACAATGAGCAGTTCTTC. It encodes CASRGQNYNEQFF.

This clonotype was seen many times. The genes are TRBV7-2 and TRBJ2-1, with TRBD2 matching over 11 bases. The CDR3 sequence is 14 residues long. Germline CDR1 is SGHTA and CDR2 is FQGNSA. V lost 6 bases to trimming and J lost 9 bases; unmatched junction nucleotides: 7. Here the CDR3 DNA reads TGTGCCAGCAGGGTTAGCGGGAGGGCCACTGAGCAGTTCTTC. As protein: CASRVSGRATEQFF.

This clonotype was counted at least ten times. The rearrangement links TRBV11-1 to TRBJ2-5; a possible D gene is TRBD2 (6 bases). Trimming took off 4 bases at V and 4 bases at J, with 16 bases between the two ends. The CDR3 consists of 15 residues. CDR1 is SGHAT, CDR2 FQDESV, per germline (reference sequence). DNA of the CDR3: TGTGCCAGCAGCTCGCGGGGTCCAACGGCAGAGACCCAGTACTTC. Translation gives CASSSRGPTAETQYF. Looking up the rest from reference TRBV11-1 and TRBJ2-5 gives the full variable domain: EAEVAQSPRYKITEKSQAVAFWCDPISGHATLYWYRQILGQGPELLVQFQDESVVDDSQLPKDRFSAERLKGVDSTLKIQPAELGDSAMYLCASSSRGPTAETQYFGPGTRLLVL.

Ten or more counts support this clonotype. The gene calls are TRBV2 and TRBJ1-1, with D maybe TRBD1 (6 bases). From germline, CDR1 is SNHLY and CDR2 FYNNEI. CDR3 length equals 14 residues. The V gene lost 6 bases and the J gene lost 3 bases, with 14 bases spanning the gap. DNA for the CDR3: TGTGCCAGCAGAACCGGACAGTCCTACACTGAAGCTTTCTTT. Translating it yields CASRTGQSYTEAFF.